These T cell receptor beta chains were read from a single sample in a study of post-analysis software for immune sequencing data. TCRdb analysed the PCR reads with MiXCR anew, one entry per CDR3 protein. The top ten hold around 4.5% of the sample, which has 750,000 to 950,000 distinct CDR3 sequences, approximately 50% seen once. Sequenced material: blood. These receptors were collected from a girl aged 5 to 17 with multiple sclerosis. The CDR3 runs from the conserved cysteine through the conserved F or W. Fields, in order: D gene, clone size, V gene, J gene, CDR3 DNA, CDR3 protein. The D gene is left open where the match is weak. The size entry is marked missing in some rows and otherwise reads once, few, many or a size class.

D: NA
size: NA
V: TRBV7-2
J: TRBJ1-4
DNA: TGTGCCAGCAGCTTAAATAGACAATCAACTACCACTAATGAAAAACTGTTTTTT
CDR3: CASSLNRQSTTTNEKLFF

D: NA
size: few
V: TRBV18
J: TRBJ2-5
DNA: TGTGCCAGCTCAGACCAAGCGACCCAGTACTTC
CDR3: CASSDQATQYF

D: NA
size: NA
V: TRBV29-1
J: TRBJ2-5
DNA: TGCAGCGTTGAATTGAGCAGGGCTGAAGAGACCCAGTACTTC
CDR3: CSVELSRAEETQYF

D: TRBD1
size: few
V: TRBV6-5
J: TRBJ2-7
DNA: TGTGCCAGCAGCCCGGGACAGGGGTTATCCTACGAGCAGTACTTC
CDR3: CASSPGQGLSYEQYF

D: NA
size: few
V: TRBV5-6
J: TRBJ2-6
DNA: TGTGCCAGCAGCTGGGGGGCATTGGGGGCCAACGTCCTGACTTTC
CDR3: CASSWGALGANVLTF

D: NA
size: NA
V: TRBV7-2
J: TRBJ2-7
DNA: TGTGCCAGCAGCTTTTCTAGTGGGGGGCCGGGCGAGCAGTACTTC
CDR3: CASSFSSGGPGEQYF

D: NA
size: NA
V: TRBV20-1
J: TRBJ1-1
DNA: TGCAGTGCGCGTACAGGGAGCACTGAAGCTTTCTTT
CDR3: CSARTGSTEAFF

D: TRBD1
size: NA
V: TRBV4-1
J: TRBJ2-1
DNA: TGCGCCAGCAGCCAAGATTCTGGGACAGGGTCCTTCTACAATGAGCAGTTCTTC
CDR3: CASSQDSGTGSFYNEQFF

D: NA
size: NA
V: TRBV6-5
J: TRBJ2-3
DNA: TGTGCCAGCAGTGCAAACTTGGGTACGCAGTATTTT
CDR3: CASSANLGTQYF

D: NA
size: NA
V: TRBV4-1
J: TRBJ2-1
DNA: TGCGCCAGCACCCTGGACTCCCGCTCCTACAATGAGCAGTTCTTC
CDR3: CASTLDSRSYNEQFF

D: NA
size: NA
V: TRBV29-1
J: TRBJ2-7
DNA: TGCAGCGCCCTGAGAGGACTCCAAACCGAGCAGTACTTC
CDR3: CSALRGLQTEQYF

D: TRBD2
size: NA
V: TRBV5-1
J: TRBJ2-1
DNA: TGCGCCAGCAGCTTTCTAGCGGGAGTTTTCAACAATGAGCAGTTCTTC
CDR3: CASSFLAGVFNNEQFF

D: TRBD2
size: NA
V: TRBV14
J: TRBJ2-1
DNA: TGTGCCAGCAGCCAAGATCTTGGATTACTAGCGGGAGGGCCGGATGAGCAGTTCTTC
CDR3: CASSQDLGLLAGGPDEQFF

D: NA
size: few
V: TRBV29-1
J: TRBJ2-5
DNA: TGCAGCGCCGAACCAGGGGCGGAGAAGACCCAGTACTTC
CDR3: CSAEPGAEKTQYF

D: NA
size: few
V: TRBV5-1
J: TRBJ2-1
DNA: TGCGCCAGCAGCTTCGGGATCCACAATGAGCAGTTCTTC
CDR3: CASSFGIHNEQFF

D: NA
size: NA
V: TRBV20-1
J: TRBJ1-4
DNA: TGCAGTGCTAGGTGGGGGCCTCGTGAAAAACTGTTTTTT
CDR3: CSARWGPREKLFF

D: TRBD2
size: NA
V: TRBV11-1
J: TRBJ2-1
DNA: TGTGCCAGCAGCTCCCTAGCGGGGCGGGTGTTCTTC
CDR3: CASSSLAGRVFF

D: TRBD2
size: few
V: TRBV5-8
J: TRBJ2-6
DNA: TGTGCCAGCAGCTTGCCCGGGAGGTGGGCAGACTCTGGGGCCAACGTCCTGACTTTC
CDR3: CASSLPGRWADSGANVLTF

D: TRBD2
size: NA
V: TRBV12-3/TRBV12-4
J: TRBJ2-1
DNA: TGTGCCAGCAGCCCACTAGCGGGAGTTTACGAGCAGTTCTTC
CDR3: CASSPLAGVYEQFF

D: NA
size: few
V: TRBV20-1
J: TRBJ2-5
DNA: TGCAGTGCTAGAAACCGGGACAGGAGCCGTCTAGGGGGGGTGACGGAGACCCAGTACTTC
CDR3: CSARNRDRSRLGGVTETQYF

D: NA
size: NA
V: TRBV11-2
J: TRBJ2-1
DNA: TGTGCCAGCAGCCGGTTCGAGGAGCAGTTCTTC
CDR3: CASSRFEEQFF

D: TRBD1
size: NA
V: TRBV25-1
J: TRBJ2-5
DNA: TGTGCCAGCAGCCGACAGGGTGGGACCCAGTACTTC
CDR3: CASSRQGGTQYF

D: NA
size: NA
V: TRBV15
J: TRBJ1-6
DNA: TGTGCCACCAGCAGACTGGACAGCCTGGGGAATTCACCCCTCCACTTT
CDR3: CATSRLDSLGNSPLHF

D: NA
size: once
V: TRBV10-3
J: TRBJ2-7
DNA: TGTGCCATCAGTGAAGTTTACGAGCAGTACTTC
CDR3: CAISEVYEQYF

D: TRBD2
size: NA
V: TRBV5-1
J: TRBJ2-7
DNA: TGCGCCAGCAGTACCCTAGCGGGACAGCCCTACGAGCAGTACTTC
CDR3: CASSTLAGQPYEQYF

D: TRBD2
size: once
V: TRBV2
J: TRBJ2-7
DNA: TGTGCCAGCAGTGAATCGGGGGGTGACCCCTACGAGCAGTACTTC
CDR3: CASSESGGDPYEQYF

D: NA
size: few
V: TRBV9
J: TRBJ2-7
DNA: TGTGCCAGCAGCGTCGGGACGGATCCCTACGAGCAGTACTTC
CDR3: CASSVGTDPYEQYF

D: NA
size: few
V: TRBV20-1
J: TRBJ1-6
DNA: TGCAGTGCCCCGGGAGGGGAGGCTTATAATTCACCCCTCCACTTT
CDR3: CSAPGGEAYNSPLHF

D: NA
size: NA
V: TRBV7-2
J: TRBJ2-2
DNA: TGTGCCAGCAGCTTAGGGCCGAAAACCGGGGAGCTGTTTTTT
CDR3: CASSLGPKTGELFF

D: NA
size: NA
V: TRBV30
J: TRBJ2-1
DNA: TGTGCCTGGAGCCCTGGGGTCAATGAGCAGTTCTTC
CDR3: CAWSPGVNEQFF

D: TRBD1
size: few
V: TRBV6-6
J: TRBJ2-7
DNA: TGTGCCAGCAGTGACCGACAGGGCTCTATTTCCTACGAGCAGTACTTC
CDR3: CASSDRQGSISYEQYF

D: NA
size: NA
V: TRBV27
J: TRBJ1-2
DNA: TGTGCCACCGGTCGGGGGGCTAGTCGGATCTATGGCTACACCTTC
CDR3: CATGRGASRIYGYTF

D: NA
size: few
V: TRBV2
J: TRBJ2-1
DNA: TGTGCCAGCAGTGCGGGGGTATCCTCCTACAATGAGCAGTTCTTC
CDR3: CASSAGVSSYNEQFF

D: NA
size: NA
V: TRBV4-1
J: TRBJ1-5
DNA: TGCGCCAGCAGCCAAGAAGGGGGGACCCACAATCAGCCCCAGCATTTT
CDR3: CASSQEGGTHNQPQHF

D: NA
size: NA
V: TRBV12-3/TRBV12-4
J: TRBJ2-5
DNA: TGTGCCAGCACCCTAGGAGGGAGTCAAGAGACCCAGTACTTC
CDR3: CASTLGGSQETQYF

D: NA
size: NA
V: TRBV7-2
J: TRBJ2-7
DNA: TGTGCCAGCAGCTTTGGGGCCGATGACGAGCAGTACTTC
CDR3: CASSFGADDEQYF

D: TRBD2
size: few
V: TRBV5-6
J: TRBJ2-3
DNA: TGTGCCAGCAGCCGTCTGGGGGGGACTAGCACAGATACGCAGTATTTT
CDR3: CASSRLGGTSTDTQYF

D: NA
size: NA
V: TRBV20-1
J: TRBJ2-5
DNA: TGCAGTGCTACCCGGTCATCGGGATACCAAGAGACCCAGTACTTC
CDR3: CSATRSSGYQETQYF

D: NA
size: few
V: TRBV6-6
J: TRBJ2-7
DNA: TGTGCCAGCAGACGGGGGAACAGGGACTACGAGCAGTACTTC
CDR3: CASRRGNRDYEQYF

D: NA
size: NA
V: TRBV27
J: TRBJ1-6
DNA: TGTGCCAGCAGTCCCCGACAGGATCCCGGCCTCGGGGGAAATTCACCCCTCCACTTT
CDR3: CASSPRQDPGLGGNSPLHF

D: NA
size: NA
V: TRBV10-3
J: TRBJ1-2
DNA: TGTGCCATCAGTGAGACAGTGAATAACTATGGCTACACCTTC
CDR3: CAISETVNNYGYTF

D: TRBD2
size: NA
V: TRBV7-9
J: TRBJ2-3
DNA: TGTGCCAGCAGCCTTACTAGCGGTTACACAGATACGCAGTATTTT
CDR3: CASSLTSGYTDTQYF

D: NA
size: NA
V: TRBV7-9
J: TRBJ1-1
DNA: TGTGCCAGCAGCTTGCCAGGGGTACTCACTGTAGCTTTCTTT
CDR3: CASSLPGVLTVAFF

D: TRBD1
size: NA
V: TRBV12-3/TRBV12-4
J: TRBJ1-5
DNA: TGTGCCAGCAGTTTTCGGGACAGTCCTTTGGGCAATCAGCCCCAGCATTTT
CDR3: CASSFRDSPLGNQPQHF

D: TRBD1
size: NA
V: TRBV29-1
J: TRBJ2-1
DNA: TGCAGCGTATCGACAGGGCCGGGTGAGCAGTTCTTC
CDR3: CSVSTGPGEQFF

D: TRBD1
size: NA
V: TRBV13
J: TRBJ1-1
DNA: TGTGCCAGCAGCCTAAGGGGGCGCAGAGCTTTCTTT
CDR3: CASSLRGRRAFF

D: NA
size: NA
V: TRBV5-1
J: TRBJ2-4
DNA: TGCGCCAGCAGCTTGGAGACCCAGATTGGAATAGCCAAAAACATTCAGTACTTC
CDR3: CASSLETQIGIAKNIQYF

D: NA
size: NA
V: TRBV15
J: TRBJ1-2
DNA: TGTGCCACCAGCAGAGGAGTGGGAGGGTCGGCTAACTATGGCTACACCTTC
CDR3: CATSRGVGGSANYGYTF

D: TRBD2
size: NA
V: TRBV7-2
J: TRBJ2-4
DNA: TGTGCCAGCAGCCTGGGACTAGCGGGAGGGCCCTCGGCCAAAAACATTCAGTACTTC
CDR3: CASSLGLAGGPSAKNIQYF

D: TRBD1
size: NA
V: TRBV20-1
J: TRBJ1-2
DNA: TGCAGTGCTAGAGCTAGCACAGGGGATGACTATGGCTACACCTTC
CDR3: CSARASTGDDYGYTF

D: NA
size: NA
V: TRBV12-5
J: TRBJ2-4
DNA: TGTGCTAGTGGTTTGATTACCCTTGGTGGTGAGCAGTACTTC
CDR3: CASGLITLGGEQYF

D: TRBD1
size: NA
V: TRBV7-3
J: TRBJ2-1
DNA: TGTGCCAGCAGGCCGGGGACAGCCTACAATGAGCAGTTCTTC
CDR3: CASRPGTAYNEQFF

D: TRBD1
size: few
V: TRBV29-1
J: TRBJ1-2
DNA: TGCAGCGTTTCTGGGGGTAAAACAGGGGGATCTGGCCACACCTTC
CDR3: CSVSGGKTGGSGHTF

D: NA
size: NA
V: TRBV29-1
J: TRBJ2-7
DNA: TGCAGCGCCCTGGGACGGTACTACGAGCAGTACTTC
CDR3: CSALGRYYEQYF

D: NA
size: many
V: TRBV24-1
J: TRBJ2-1
DNA: TGTGCCACCATCGACGGTAACAATGAGCAGTTCTTC
CDR3: CATIDGNNEQFF